The 9 T cell receptor beta chains below were found in one sample sequenced in a study of tumor and adjacent non-tumor tissue in lung cancer. Three rounds of nested PCR, following a modified ARM-PCR protocol, produced the TCRbeta library. Using its own MiXCR run on the multiplex PCR reads, TCRdb lists one record per CDR3 protein. This table has 98,000 or so distinct CDR3 sequences, 75% to 85% appearing once. RNA was extracted from bulk tissue without any cell sorting. This non-tumor lung sample came from over 3 cm beyond the tumor edge. The specimen was distant non-tumor lung tissue. Source of these receptors: a man in his sixties with small cell lung cancer.

The chain recombines TRBV12-3 or TRBV12-4 with TRBJ2-1, with 7 bases lining up with TRBD1. This CDR3 region has 14 residues. Trimming removed 10 bases from V and 7 bases from J; junction bases left unmatched: 13. The CDR3 protein is CANNLNRGSNEQFF. CDR3 in DNA: TGTGCCAACAATTTGAACAGGGGATCAAATGAGCAGTTCTTC.

This clonotype occurred many times. The gene calls are TRBV5-4 and TRBJ2-3; a weak D match, TRBD2 (5 bases). Trimming removed 4 bases at V and 2 bases at J, with 8 bases between. There are 13 residues in the CDR3. Germline assignment: CDR1 SGHNT and CDR2 YYREEE (reference sequence). The CDR3 sequence: CASSKDFTDTQYF. The CDR3 DNA reads TGTGCCAGCAGCAAGGACTTCACAGATACGCAGTATTTT. The full variable domain, completed using reference TRBV5-4 and TRBJ2-3, is ETGVTQSPTHLIKTRGQQVTLRCSSQSGHNTVSWYQQALGQGPQFIFQYYREEENGRGNFPPRFSGLQFPNYSSELNVNALELDDSALYLCASSKDFTDTQYFGPGTRLTVL.

In its sample, this clonotype was seen a few times. V is TRBV28 and J is TRBJ2-5; D is ambiguous. Germline V CDR1 and CDR2: MDHEN, SYDVKM. This CDR3 is built from 14 residues. Here the CDR3 reads CAKLPRPPAETQYF. The CDR3 nucleotides are TGTGCTAAACTTCCACGGCCACCCGCAGAGACCCAGTACTTC.

This clonotype has ten or more counts. V is TRBV7-9 and J is TRBJ2-3; D is undetermined. In germline, CDR1 is SEHNR, CDR2 FQNEAQ (reference sequence). The CDR3 is 14 amino acids. The V end lost 5 bases, the J end lost 6 bases, and 15 bases lay between the germline ends. The chain's CDR3 is CASSKGPLEDTQYF. CDR3 coding DNA: TGTGCCAGCAGCAAAGGGCCCCTGGAGGATACGCAGTATTTT.

V and J are TRBV12-3 or TRBV12-4 and TRBJ1-5; a possible D gene is TRBD1 (6 bases). The CDR3 totals 13 residues. CDR3 region: CVNSAPGAQPQHF. The CDR3 nucleotides read TGTGTCAACAGTGCCCCAGGGGCCCAGCCCCAGCATTTT.

Notes on this clonotype: The junction shows a germline mismatch at one end, possibly a read error. This sequence joins TRBV10-2 and TRBJ2-2; TRBD2 might be the D (5 bases). From germline, CDR1 is WSHSY and CDR2 SAAADI. This CDR3 is 11 amino acids long. The CDR3 DNA reads as TGTGCCAGCAGTCACACCGGGGAGCTGTATTTT. Translation gives CASSHTGELYF.

Many counts were recorded for this clonotype. The chain has TRBV24-1 and TRBJ2-7; maybe TRBD2 (6 bases). Trimming shortened V by 7 bases and J by 6 bases, and 15 bases separated the two germline ends. This CDR3 region has 13 residues. The germline V gene encodes CDR1 KGHDR and CDR2 SFDVKD. CDR3 amino acids: CATSPGLGSEQYF. The CDR3 DNA is TGTGCCACCAGCCCGGGACTCGGTAGCGAGCAGTACTTC.

In regard to this clonotype: This may come from a read error, since a much larger clone is one base off. Here the CDR3 omits its conserved ending phenylalanine or tryptophan, so a read error is the likely source. The rearrangement joins TRBV13 to TRBJ2-3; the match to TRBD1 covers 7 bases. With V trimmed by 5 bases and J by 5 bases, 4 bases remained unmatched. CDR3 length: 13 amino acids. Germline CDR1 reads PRHDT; CDR2 reads FYEKMQ (reference sequence). The CDR3 sequence is CASSHDREDTQYV. CDR3 in DNA: TGTGCCAGCAGCCACGACAGGGAAGATACGCAGTATGTT.

With regard to this clonotype: Because the CDR3's place on the DNA is in doubt, the DNA is left out and the CDR3 is given as listed by TCRdb. The genes are TRBV29-1 and TRBJ2-7; no DNA check was done on the table's D call, TRBD2. With termini counted, the CDR3 has 14 amino acids. The germline V gene has CDR1 SQVTM and CDR2 ANQGSEA. The CDR3 loop reads CSVAGGSAYYEKYF.